This TCR beta chain appears in the sequencing data of a study of regulatory T cells in long-lasting Graves disease. Study-wide points: When disease was persistent, TRBV28, TRBJ1-2 and TRBJ2-5 were the favored segments. Relative to new patients (roughly 950), persistent patients exhibited greater sharing of public clonotypes (about 3,000).

Germline loops: CDR1 LGHDT, CDR2 YNNKEL (reference sequence). This CDR3 comprises 15 residues. With 0 bases removed from V and 0 bases from J, the gap between germline ends came to 6 bases. Time point here: persistent/refractory GD, antithyroid drugs over 5 years with positive TRAb. RNA from PBMCs was the source of the TCR library. It was by American Thyroid Association guidelines that Graves' disease was diagnosed. Recruitment took place at an endocrinology department in Xi'an, China. Building the TCR beta libraries relied on iRepertoire HTBI primers, and CDR3 regions underwent Arm-PCR. TCRdb recomputed calls from the multiplex PCR reads with MiXCR, one row per CDR3 protein. The profile covers some 440,000 distinct CDR3 sequences, with around 20% appearing a single time and under 9% taken by the ten largest. As to this clonotype: Its target is not known.

This chain joins TRBV3-1 and TRBJ1-5, with D unresolved. The input for sequencing was peripheral blood mononuclear cells (PBMCs), taken when the disease was refractory, from a patient treated with antithyroid drugs. The sequence derives from a female donor with Graves disease. The chain's CDR3 is CASSQEDYSNQPQHF. The CDR3 region has the DNA TGTGCCAGCAGCCAAGAGGATTATAGCAATCAGCCCCAGCATTTT.